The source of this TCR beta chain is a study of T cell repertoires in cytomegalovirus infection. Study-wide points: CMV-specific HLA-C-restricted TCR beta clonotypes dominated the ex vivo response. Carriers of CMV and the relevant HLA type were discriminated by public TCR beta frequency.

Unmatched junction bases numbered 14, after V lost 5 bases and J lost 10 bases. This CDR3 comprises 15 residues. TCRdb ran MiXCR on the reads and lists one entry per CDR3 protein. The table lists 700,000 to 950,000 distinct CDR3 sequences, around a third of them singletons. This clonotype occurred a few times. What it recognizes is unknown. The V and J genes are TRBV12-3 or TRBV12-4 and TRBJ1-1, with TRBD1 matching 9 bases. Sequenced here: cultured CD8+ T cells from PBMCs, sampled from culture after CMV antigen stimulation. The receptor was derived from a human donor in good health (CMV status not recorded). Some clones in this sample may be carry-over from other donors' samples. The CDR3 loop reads CASSPPHRGRLSAFF. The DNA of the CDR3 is TGTGCCAGCAGTCCTCCGCACAGGGGGCGTTTGTCAGCTTTCTTT.